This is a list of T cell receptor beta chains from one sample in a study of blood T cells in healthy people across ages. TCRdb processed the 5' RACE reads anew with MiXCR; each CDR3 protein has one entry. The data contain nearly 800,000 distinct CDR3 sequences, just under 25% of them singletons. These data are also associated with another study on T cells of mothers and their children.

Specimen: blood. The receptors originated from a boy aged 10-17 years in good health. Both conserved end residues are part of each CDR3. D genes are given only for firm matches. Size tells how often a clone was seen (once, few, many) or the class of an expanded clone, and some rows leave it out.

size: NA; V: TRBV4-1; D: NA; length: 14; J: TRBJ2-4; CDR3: CASSQQEWENIQYF; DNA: TGCGCCAGCAGCCAACAGGAGTGGGAGAACATTCAGTACTTC
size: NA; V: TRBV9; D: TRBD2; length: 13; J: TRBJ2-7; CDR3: CASSPGGVDEQYF; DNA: TGTGCCAGCAGCCCCGGGGGGGTGGACGAGCAGTACTTC
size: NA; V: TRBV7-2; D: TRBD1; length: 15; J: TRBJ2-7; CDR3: CASSLDLRQGYEQYF; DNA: TGTGCCAGCAGCTTAGACCTAAGACAGGGATACGAGCAGTACTTC
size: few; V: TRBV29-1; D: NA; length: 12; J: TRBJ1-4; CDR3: CSVWTSGEKLFF; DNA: TGCAGCGTATGGACGTCGGGGGAAAAACTGTTTTTT
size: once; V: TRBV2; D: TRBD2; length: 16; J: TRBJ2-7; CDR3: CASTEATSGGGYEQYF; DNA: TGTGCCAGCACCGAGGCCACTAGCGGGGGGGGCTACGAGCAGTACTTC
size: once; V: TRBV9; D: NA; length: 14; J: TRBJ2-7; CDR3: CASSVGSSGHEQYF; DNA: TGTGCCAGCAGCGTAGGGAGTAGTGGCCACGAGCAGTACTTC
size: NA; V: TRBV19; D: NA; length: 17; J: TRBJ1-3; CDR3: CASRRVPAGASGNTIYF; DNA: TGTGCCAGTAGGCGAGTCCCGGCGGGGGCCTCTGGAAACACCATATATTTT
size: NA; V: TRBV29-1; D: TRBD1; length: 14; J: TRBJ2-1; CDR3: CSVTGTGGTNEQFF; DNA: TGCAGCGTGACCGGGACAGGGGGAACAAATGAGCAGTTCTTC
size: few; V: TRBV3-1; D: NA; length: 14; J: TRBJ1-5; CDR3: CASSAQGRGVPQHF; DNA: TGTGCCAGCAGCGCTCAGGGGCGGGGGGTGCCCCAGCATTTT
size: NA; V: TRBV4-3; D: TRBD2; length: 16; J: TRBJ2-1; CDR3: CASSQVGLAGDEEQFF; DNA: TGCGCCAGCAGCCAGGTAGGACTAGCGGGAGATGAAGAGCAGTTCTTC
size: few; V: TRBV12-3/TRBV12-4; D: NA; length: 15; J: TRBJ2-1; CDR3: CASSLGWEPGYEQFF; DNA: TGTGCCAGCAGTTTAGGGTGGGAGCCCGGGTATGAGCAGTTCTTC
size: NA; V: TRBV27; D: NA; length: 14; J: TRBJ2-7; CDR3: CASSLRTGLYEQYF; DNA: TGTGCCAGCAGTCTAAGGACCGGCCTCTACGAGCAGTACTTC
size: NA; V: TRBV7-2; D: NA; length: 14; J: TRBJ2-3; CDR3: CASSLGGGGDTQYF; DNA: TGTGCCAGCAGCTTAGGGGGTGGAGGAGATACGCAGTATTTT
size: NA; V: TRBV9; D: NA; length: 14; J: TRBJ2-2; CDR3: CASSVAGVTGELFF; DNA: TGTGCCAGCAGCGTAGCGGGGGTAACCGGGGAGCTGTTTTTT
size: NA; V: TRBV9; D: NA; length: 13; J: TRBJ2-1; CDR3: CASSVAQNNEQFF; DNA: TGTGCCAGCAGCGTAGCGCAAAACAATGAGCAGTTCTTC
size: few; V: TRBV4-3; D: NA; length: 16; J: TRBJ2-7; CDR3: CASSQDRAGTTYEQYF; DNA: TGCGCCAGCAGCCAAGACCGGGCGGGTACGACCTACGAGCAGTACTTC
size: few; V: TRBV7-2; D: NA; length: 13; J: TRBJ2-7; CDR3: CASSRDSNYEQYF; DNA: TGTGCCAGCAGCCGGGACTCTAACTACGAGCAGTACTTC
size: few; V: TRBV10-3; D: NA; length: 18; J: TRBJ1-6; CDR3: CAISARGGSFSYNSPLHF; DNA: TGTGCCATCAGTGCCCGGGGGGGTTCGTTCTCCTATAATTCACCCCTCCACTTT
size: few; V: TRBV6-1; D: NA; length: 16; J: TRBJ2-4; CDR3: CASSESGGLAKNIQYF; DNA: TGTGCCAGCAGTGAATCGGGCGGGCTGGCCAAAAACATTCAGTACTTC
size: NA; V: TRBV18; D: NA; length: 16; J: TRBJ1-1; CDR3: CASSPPAGSMNTEAFF; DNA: TGTGCCAGCTCACCACCTGCAGGCTCCATGAACACTGAAGCTTTCTTT
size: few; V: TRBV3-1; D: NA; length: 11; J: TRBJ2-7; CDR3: CASSQPYEQYF; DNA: TGTGCCAGCAGCCAGCCCTACGAGCAGTACTTC
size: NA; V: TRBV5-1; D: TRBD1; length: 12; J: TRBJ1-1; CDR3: CASSVGQGEAFF; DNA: TGCGCCAGCAGCGTGGGACAGGGCGAAGCTTTCTTT
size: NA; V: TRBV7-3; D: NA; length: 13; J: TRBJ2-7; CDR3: CASSAQDSNEQYF; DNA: TGTGCCAGCAGCGCACAGGACAGTAACGAGCAGTACTTC
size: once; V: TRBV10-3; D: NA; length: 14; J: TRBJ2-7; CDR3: CAISDLEVAYEQYF; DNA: TGTGCCATCAGTGACCTCGAGGTAGCCTACGAGCAGTACTTC
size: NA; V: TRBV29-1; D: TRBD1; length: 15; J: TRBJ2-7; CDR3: CSVEGRTGSEYEQYF; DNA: TGCAGCGTTGAAGGCCGGACAGGCTCCGAATACGAGCAGTACTTC
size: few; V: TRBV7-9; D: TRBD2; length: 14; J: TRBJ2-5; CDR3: CASSLAGLAETQYF; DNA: TGTGCCAGCAGCTTAGCAGGACTAGCCGAGACCCAGTACTTC
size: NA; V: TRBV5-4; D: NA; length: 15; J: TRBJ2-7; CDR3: CASSNRKDSTYEQYF; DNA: TGTGCCAGCAGCAATAGAAAGGACAGCACCTACGAGCAGTACTTC
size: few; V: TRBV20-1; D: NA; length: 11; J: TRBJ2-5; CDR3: CSGDGVETQYF; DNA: TGCAGTGGTGACGGAGTGGAGACCCAGTACTTC
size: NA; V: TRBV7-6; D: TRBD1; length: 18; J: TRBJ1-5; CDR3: CASSWRTGDRGREEPQHF; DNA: TGTGCCAGCAGCTGGCGGACCGGGGACAGGGGTCGGGAGGAGCCCCAGCATTTT
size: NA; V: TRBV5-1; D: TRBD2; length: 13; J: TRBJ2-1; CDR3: CASHGLAGDEQFF; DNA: TGCGCCAGCCACGGACTAGCGGGAGATGAGCAGTTCTTC
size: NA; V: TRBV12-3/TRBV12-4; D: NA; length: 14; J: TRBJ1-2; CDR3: CASSLDVGSYGYTF; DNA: TGTGCCAGCAGTTTAGACGTCGGGTCGTATGGCTACACCTTC
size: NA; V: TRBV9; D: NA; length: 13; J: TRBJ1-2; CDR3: CASTQNSGYGYTF; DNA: TGTGCCAGCACCCAGAATTCGGGGTATGGCTACACCTTC
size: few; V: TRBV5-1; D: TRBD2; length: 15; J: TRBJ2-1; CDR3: CASSLRPGGYNEQSF; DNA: TGCGCCAGCAGCTTGCGCCCGGGAGGCTACAATGAGCAGTCCTTC
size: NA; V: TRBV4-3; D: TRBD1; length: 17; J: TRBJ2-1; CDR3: CASSQRDHRGGIDEQFF; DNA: TGCGCCAGCAGCCAACGGGACCACAGGGGTGGGATAGATGAGCAGTTCTTC
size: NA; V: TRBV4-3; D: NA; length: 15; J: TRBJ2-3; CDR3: CASSPDRASTDTQYF; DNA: TGCGCCAGCAGCCCGGACAGAGCTAGCACAGATACGCAGTATTTT
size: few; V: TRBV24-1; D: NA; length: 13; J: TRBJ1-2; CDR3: CATSEPGGDGYTF; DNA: TGTGCCACCAGTGAGCCCGGTGGAGATGGCTACACCTTC
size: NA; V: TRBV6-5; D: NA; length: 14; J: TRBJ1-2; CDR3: CASRPDSSVYGYTF; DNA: TGTGCCAGCAGGCCGGACAGCAGCGTCTATGGCTACACCTTC
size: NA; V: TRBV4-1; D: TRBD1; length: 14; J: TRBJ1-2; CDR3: CASSQITGESGYTF; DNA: TGCGCCAGCAGCCAAATAACAGGGGAAAGCGGCTACACCTTC
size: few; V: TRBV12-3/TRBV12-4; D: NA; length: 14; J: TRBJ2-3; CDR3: CASSFPPGPDTQYF; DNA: TGTGCCAGCAGTTTCCCTCCAGGGCCAGATACGCAGTATTTT
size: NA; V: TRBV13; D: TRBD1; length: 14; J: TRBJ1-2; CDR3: CASSYPDREEGYTF; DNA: TGTGCCAGCAGCTATCCGGACAGGGAGGAAGGCTACACCTTC
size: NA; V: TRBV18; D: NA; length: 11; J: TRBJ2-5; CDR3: CARSPGPEQYF; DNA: TGTGCCCGCTCACCAGGGCCGGAGCAGTACTTC
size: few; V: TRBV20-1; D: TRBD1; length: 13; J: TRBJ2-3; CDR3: CSAHGTGADTQYF; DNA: TGCAGTGCTCATGGGACAGGGGCAGATACGCAGTATTTT
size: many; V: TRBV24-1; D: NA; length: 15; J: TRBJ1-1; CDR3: CATSDPTAYPPEAFF; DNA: TGTGCCACCAGTGATCCGACAGCGTATCCGCCTGAAGCTTTCTTT
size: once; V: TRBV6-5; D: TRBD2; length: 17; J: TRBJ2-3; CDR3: CASRSSLAGLSTDTQYF; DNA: TGTGCCAGCAGATCCTCCCTAGCGGGTTTGTCCACAGATACGCAGTATTTT
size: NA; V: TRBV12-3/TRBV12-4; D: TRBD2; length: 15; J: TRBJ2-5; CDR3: CASSLTTSYPETQYF; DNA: TGTGCCAGCAGTTTGACGACTAGCTATCCGGAGACCCAGTACTTC
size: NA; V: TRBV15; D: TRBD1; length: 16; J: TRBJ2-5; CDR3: CATSRLKQTGFETQYF; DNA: TGTGCCACCAGCAGGCTAAAACAGACAGGGTTCGAGACCCAGTACTTC
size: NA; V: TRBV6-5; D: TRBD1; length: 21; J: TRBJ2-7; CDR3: CASSYSNLPVKGTGVSYEQYF; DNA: TGTGCCAGCAGTTACTCGAATCTCCCCGTAAAGGGGACAGGAGTTTCCTACGAGCAGTACTTC
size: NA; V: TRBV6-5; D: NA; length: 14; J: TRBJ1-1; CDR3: CASRSGTGGTEAFF; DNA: TGTGCCAGCAGATCCGGGACCGGTGGCACTGAAGCTTTCTTT
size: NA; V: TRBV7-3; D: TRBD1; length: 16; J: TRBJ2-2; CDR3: CASRKTGTGNTGELFF; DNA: TGTGCCAGCAGGAAAACCGGGACAGGGAACACCGGGGAGCTGTTTTTT
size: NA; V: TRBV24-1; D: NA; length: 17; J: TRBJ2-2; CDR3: CATSDPGLRGDTGELFF; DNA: TGTGCCACCAGTGACCCTGGTCTACGCGGGGACACCGGGGAGCTGTTTTTT
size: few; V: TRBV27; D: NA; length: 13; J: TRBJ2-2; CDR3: CASSLLRGGELFF; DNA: TGTGCCAGCAGTTTACTGCGGGGCGGGGAGCTGTTTTTT
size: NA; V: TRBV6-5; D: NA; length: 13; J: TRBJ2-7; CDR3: CASKGSGEVEQYF; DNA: TGTGCCAGCAAGGGGTCAGGGGAGGTCGAGCAGTACTTC
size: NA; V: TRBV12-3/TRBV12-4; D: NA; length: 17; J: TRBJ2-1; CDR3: CASSLIVGSVMFNEQFF; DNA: TGTGCCAGCAGTTTGATAGTCGGGAGTGTTATGTTCAATGAGCAGTTCTTC
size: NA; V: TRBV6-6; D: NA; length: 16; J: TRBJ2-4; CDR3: CASSSAGGKAKNIQYF; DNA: TGTGCCAGCAGTTCAGCAGGTGGTAAGGCCAAAAACATTCAGTACTTC
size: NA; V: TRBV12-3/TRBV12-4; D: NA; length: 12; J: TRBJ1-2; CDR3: CASSLSGRGYTF; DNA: TGTGCCAGCAGTTTATCGGGTCGCGGCTACACCTTC
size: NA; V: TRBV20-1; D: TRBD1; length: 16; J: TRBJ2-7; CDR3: CSARDPARGKSYEQYF; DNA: TGCAGTGCTAGAGATCCCGCCAGGGGGAAGTCCTACGAGCAGTACTTC
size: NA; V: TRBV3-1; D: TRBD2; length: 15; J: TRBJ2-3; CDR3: CASSRTSGTVDTQYF; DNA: TGTGCCAGCAGCCGGACTAGCGGCACTGTTGATACGCAGTATTTT
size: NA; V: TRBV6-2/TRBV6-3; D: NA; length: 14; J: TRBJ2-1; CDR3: CASTRWGSYNEQFF; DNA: TGTGCCAGCACCCGGTGGGGGAGCTACAATGAGCAGTTCTTC